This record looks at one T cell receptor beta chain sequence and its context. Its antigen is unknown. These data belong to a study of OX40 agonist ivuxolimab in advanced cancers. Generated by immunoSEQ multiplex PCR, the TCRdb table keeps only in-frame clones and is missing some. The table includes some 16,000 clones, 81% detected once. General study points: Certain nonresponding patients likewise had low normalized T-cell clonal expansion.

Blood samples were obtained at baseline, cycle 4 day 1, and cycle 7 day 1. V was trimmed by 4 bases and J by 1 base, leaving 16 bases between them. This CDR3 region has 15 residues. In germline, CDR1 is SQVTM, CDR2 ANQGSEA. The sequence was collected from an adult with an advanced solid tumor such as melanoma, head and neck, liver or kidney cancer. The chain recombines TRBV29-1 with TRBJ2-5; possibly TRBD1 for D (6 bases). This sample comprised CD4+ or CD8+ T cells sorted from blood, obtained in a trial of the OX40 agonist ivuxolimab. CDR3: CSVVPGRGSQETQYF. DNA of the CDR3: TGCAGCGTTGTTCCGGGCAGGGGCTCCCAAGAGACCCAGTACTTC.